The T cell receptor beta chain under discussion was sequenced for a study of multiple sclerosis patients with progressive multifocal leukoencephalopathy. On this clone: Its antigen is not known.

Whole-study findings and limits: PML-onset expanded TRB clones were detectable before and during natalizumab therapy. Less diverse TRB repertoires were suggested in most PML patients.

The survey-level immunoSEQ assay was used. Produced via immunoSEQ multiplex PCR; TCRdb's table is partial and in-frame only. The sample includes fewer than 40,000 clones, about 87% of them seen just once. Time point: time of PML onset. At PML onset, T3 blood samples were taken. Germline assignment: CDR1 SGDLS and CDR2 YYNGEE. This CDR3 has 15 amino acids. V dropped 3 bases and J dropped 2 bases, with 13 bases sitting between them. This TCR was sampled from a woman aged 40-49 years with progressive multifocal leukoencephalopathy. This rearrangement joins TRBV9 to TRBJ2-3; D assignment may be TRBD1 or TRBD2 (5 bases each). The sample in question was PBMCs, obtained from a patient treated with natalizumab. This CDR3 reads CASSATGRLTDTQYF. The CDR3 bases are TGTGCCAGCAGCGCGACGGGACGACTCACAGATACGCAGTATTTT.